Listed below are T cell receptor beta chains from one sample, sequenced in a study of tumor-infiltrating lymphocytes in primary liver carcinoma. TCRdb analysed the multiplex PCR reads with MiXCR anew, one entry per CDR3 protein. The repertoire holds fewer than 90,000 distinct CDR3 sequences, with around 70% as singletons. Sequencing was done on a sample of liver tumor tissue from sampling region 1. Every receptor here comes from a man aged 40-55 years with primary liver carcinoma and hepatitis B virus infection. Each CDR3 is given with its conserved first and last residue. A D gene is named only where the DNA matches it firmly.

j_gene	d_gene	v_gene	CDR3aa
TRBJ1-2	.	TRBV6-5	CTSSPRISYGYIF
TRBJ2-3	TRBD2	TRBV15	CATSIPGGRIHDTQYF
TRBJ2-1	.	TRBV11-2	CASSYSSTSRRGGGFF
TRBJ2-3	TRBD2	TRBV12-3/TRBV12-4	CASSKLAEGEDTQHF
TRBJ2-3	.	TRBV29-1	CSVEGAGDIQYF
TRBJ2-1	.	TRBV11-3	CASSFARYNERFF
TRBJ1-1	.	TRBV6-5	CAGSYGWANTEAFF
TRBJ2-7	TRBD2	TRBV11-2	CASSQGLACSPFNKQYF
TRBJ2-2	.	TRBV10-3	CATDPSTGTTNTGELFF
TRBJ2-7	.	TRBV7-6	CASSLAAEAYEQYF
TRBJ2-5	TRBD2	TRBV7-9	CASSFRDSGMEETQYF
TRBJ1-6	.	TRBV4-1	CASSHLTGKANLPLHF
TRBJ2-7	TRBD1	TRBV28	CASSLADREDEQYF
TRBJ1-1	.	TRBV7-9	CDSTPGGTEAFF
TRBJ2-1	TRBD1	TRBV6-6	CASSYSGTVVEQFF
TRBJ2-1	TRBD2	TRBV20-1	CSARDPLAVNEQFF
TRBJ1-1	.	TRBV12-3/TRBV12-4	CISTDGVMNTEAFF
TRBJ1-2	.	TRBV28	CASKGVPENYGYTF
TRBJ2-3	.	TRBV10-2	CATSPGLPLADRQYF
TRBJ1-2	.	TRBV29-1	CSCGTIYGYTF
TRBJ2-7	.	TRBV6-6	CASSYVDGTEQYF
TRBJ1-1	.	TRBV4-1	CASTLSGMNIEVFF